This TCR beta chain was sequenced in a study of identical twins. Trimming took 4 bases from V and 0 from J, leaving 9 bases between them. CDR1 and CDR2 (germline): MNHEY, SMNVEV (reference sequence). The CDR3 runs to 14 residues. MiXCR, run by TCRdb on the 5' RACE reads, gives a single entry per CDR3 protein. Found here are about 890,000 distinct CDR3 sequences, 9% to 15% of them singletons; the top ten hold 1.5% to 2%. This clonotype occurred a few times. A further study also used this sample, focusing on yellow fever vaccine responses in identical twins.

Sequencing was performed on PBMCs. This chain joins TRBV27 and TRBJ1-1; possibly TRBD1 for D (5 bases). The TCR comes from a woman between 18 and 29 years old in good health. For the CDR3, the DNA is TGTGCCAGCAGTTGGGGGGGGGTGAACACTGAAGCTTTCTTT. It yields the protein CASSWGGVNTEAFF.